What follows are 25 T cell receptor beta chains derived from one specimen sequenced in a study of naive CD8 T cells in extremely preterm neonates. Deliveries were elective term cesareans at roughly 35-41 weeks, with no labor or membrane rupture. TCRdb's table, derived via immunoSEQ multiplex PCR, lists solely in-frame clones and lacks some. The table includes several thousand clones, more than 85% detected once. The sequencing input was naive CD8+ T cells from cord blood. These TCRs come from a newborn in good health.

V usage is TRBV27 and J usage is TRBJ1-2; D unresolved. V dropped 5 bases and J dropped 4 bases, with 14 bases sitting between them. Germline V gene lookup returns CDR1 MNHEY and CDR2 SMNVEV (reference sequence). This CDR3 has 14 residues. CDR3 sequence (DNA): TGTGCCAGCAGTCCTGAAATCGGGTCCTATGGCTACACCTTC. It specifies CASSPEIGSYGYTF.

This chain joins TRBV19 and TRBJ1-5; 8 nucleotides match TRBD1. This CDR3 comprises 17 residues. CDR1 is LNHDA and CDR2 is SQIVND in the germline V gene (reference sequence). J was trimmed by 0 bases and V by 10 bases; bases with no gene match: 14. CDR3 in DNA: TGTGCCAATTCTCCCCCACAACAGGGGGGTAGCAATCAGCCCCAGCATTTT. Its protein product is CANSPPQQGGSNQPQHF.

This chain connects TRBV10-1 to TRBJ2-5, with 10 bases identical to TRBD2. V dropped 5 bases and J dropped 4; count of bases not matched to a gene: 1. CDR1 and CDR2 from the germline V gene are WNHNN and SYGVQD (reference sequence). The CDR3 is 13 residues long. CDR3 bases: TGCGCCAGCAGTCAGCGGGAGGGAGAGACCCAGTACTTC. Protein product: CASSQREGETQYF.

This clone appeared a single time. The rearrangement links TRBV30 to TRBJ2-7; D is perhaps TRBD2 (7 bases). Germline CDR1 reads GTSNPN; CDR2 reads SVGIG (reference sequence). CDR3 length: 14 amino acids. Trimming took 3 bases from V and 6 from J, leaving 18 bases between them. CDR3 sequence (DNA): TGTGCCTGGAGGGGGGGGCAGGGAGGGTTCGAGCAGTACTTC. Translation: CAWRGGQGGFEQYF.

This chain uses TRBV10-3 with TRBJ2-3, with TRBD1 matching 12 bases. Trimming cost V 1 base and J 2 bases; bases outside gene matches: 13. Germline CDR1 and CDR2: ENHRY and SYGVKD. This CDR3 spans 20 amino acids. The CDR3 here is CAISEWDRGQHLAVTDTQYF. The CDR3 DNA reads TGTGCCATCAGTGAGTGGGACAGGGGGCAGCATCTAGCGGTCACAGATACGCAGTATTTT.

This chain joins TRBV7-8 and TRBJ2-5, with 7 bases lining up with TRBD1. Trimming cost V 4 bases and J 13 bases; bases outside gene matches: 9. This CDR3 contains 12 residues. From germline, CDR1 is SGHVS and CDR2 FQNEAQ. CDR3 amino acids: CASSSPQQGPYF. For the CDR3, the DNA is TGTGCCAGCAGCTCCCCCCAACAGGGGCCGTACTTC.

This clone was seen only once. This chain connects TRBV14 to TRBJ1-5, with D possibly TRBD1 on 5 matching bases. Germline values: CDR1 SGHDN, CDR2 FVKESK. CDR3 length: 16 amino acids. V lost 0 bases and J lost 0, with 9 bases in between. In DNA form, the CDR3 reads TGTGCCAGCAGCCAAGATACACAGGTTAGCAATCAGCCCCAGCATTTT. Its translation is CASSQDTQVSNQPQHF.

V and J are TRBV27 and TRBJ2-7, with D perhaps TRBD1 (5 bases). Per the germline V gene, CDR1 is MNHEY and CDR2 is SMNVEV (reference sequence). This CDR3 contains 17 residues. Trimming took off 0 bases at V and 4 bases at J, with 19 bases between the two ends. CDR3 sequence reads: CASSLSLPAGNSYEQYF. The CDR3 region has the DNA TGTGCCAGCAGTTTATCGCTTCCCGCAGGGAACTCTTACGAGCAGTACTTC.

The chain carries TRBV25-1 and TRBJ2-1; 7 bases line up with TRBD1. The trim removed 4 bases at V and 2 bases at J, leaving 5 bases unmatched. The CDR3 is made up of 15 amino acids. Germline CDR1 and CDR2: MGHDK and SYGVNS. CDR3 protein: CASSGNRGAYNEQFF. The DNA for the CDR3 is TGTGCCAGCAGTGGGAACAGGGGCGCCTACAATGAGCAGTTCTTC.

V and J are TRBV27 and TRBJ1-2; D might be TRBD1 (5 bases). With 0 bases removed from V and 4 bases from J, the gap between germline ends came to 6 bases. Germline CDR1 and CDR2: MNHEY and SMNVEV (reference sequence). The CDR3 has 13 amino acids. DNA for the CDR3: TGTGCCAGCAGTTTATCGGGGGGCTATGGCTACACCTTC. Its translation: CASSLSGGYGYTF.

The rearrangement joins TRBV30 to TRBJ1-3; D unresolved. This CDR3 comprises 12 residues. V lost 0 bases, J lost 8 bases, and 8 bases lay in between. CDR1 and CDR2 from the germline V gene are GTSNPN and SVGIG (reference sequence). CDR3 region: CAWSVDRDTIYF. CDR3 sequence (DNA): TGTGCCTGGAGTGTAGACCGGGACACCATATATTTT.

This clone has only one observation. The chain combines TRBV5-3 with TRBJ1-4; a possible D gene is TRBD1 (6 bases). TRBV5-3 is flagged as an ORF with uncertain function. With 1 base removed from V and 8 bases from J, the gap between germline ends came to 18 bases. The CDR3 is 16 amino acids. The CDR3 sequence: CARSLTLSWDTEKLFF. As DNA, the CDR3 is TGTGCCAGAAGCTTGACCCTCTCTTGGGACACAGAAAAACTGTTTTTT.

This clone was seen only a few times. The CDR3 region is CASSQMRGANQPQHF. DNA for the CDR3: TGCGCCAGCAGCCAAATGCGGGGGGCGAATCAGCCCCAGCATTTT. This chain connects TRBV4-3 to TRBJ1-5; the D gene is possibly TRBD1 (6 bases). Germline-derived CDR1 and CDR2 are LGHNA and YSLEER. V was cut by 2 bases and J by 4 bases, with 12 bases left in between. The CDR3 runs to 15 residues.

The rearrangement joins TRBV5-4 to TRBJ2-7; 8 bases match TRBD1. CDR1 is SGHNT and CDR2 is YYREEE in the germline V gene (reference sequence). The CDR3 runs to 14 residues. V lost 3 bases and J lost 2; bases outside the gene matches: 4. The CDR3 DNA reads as TGTGCCAGCAGCTCAGGGGACAGGCCCTACGAGCAGTACTTC. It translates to CASSSGDRPYEQYF.

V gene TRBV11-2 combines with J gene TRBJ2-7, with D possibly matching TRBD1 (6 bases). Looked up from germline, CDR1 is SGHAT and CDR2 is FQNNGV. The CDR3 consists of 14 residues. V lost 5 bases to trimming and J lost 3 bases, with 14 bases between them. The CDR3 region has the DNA TGTGCCAGCAGCCCAGGGACAAGCCTCTACGAGCAGTACTTC. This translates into CASSPGTSLYEQYF.

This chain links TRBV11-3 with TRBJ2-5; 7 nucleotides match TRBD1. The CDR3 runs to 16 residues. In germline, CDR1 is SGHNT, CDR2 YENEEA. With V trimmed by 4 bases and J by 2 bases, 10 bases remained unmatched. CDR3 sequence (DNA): TGTGCCAGCAGCTCCCCATCCGGGACAGATCAAGAGACCCAGTACTTC. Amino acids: CASSSPSGTDQETQYF.

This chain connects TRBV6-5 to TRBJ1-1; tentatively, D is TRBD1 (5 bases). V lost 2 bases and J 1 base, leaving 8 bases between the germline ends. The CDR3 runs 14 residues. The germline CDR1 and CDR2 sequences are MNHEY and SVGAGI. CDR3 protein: CASSYGTENTEAFF. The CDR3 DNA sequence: TGTGCCAGCAGTTACGGGACTGAGAACACTGAAGCTTTCTTT.

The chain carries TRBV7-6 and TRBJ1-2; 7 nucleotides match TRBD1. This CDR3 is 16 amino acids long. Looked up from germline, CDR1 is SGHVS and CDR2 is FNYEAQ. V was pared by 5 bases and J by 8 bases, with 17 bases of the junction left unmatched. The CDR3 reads CASSPYYGATGDGYTF. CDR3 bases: TGTGCCAGCAGCCCCTACTACGGGGCTACAGGGGACGGCTACACCTTC. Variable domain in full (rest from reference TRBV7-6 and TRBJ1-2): GAGVSQSPRYKVTKRGQDVALRCDPISGHVSLYWYRQALGQGPEFLTYFNYEAQQDKSGLPNDRFSAERPEGSISTLTIQRTEQRDSAMYRCASSPYYGATGDGYTFGSGTRLTVV.

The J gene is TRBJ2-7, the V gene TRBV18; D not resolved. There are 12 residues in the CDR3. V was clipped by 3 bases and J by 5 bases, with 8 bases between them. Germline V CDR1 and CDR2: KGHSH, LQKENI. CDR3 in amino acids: CASSPPGHEQYF. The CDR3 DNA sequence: TGTGCCAGCTCACCCCCAGGTCACGAGCAGTACTTC.

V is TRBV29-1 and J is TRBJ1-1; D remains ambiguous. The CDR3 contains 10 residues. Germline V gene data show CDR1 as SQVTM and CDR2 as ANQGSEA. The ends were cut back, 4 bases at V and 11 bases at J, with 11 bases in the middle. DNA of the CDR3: TGCAGCGTTGGGGCGGGTAGGGCTTTCTTT. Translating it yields CSVGAGRAFF. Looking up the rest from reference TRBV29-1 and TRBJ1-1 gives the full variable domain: SAVISQKPSRDICQRGTSLTIQCQVDSQVTMMFWYRQQPGQSLTLIATANQGSEATYESGFVIDKFPISRPNLTFSTLTVSNMSPEDSSIYLCSVGAGRAFFGQGTRLTVV.

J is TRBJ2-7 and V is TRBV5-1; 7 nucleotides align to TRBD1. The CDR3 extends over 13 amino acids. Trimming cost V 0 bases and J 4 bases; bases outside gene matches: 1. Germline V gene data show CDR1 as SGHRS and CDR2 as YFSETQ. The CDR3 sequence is CASSLGTGYEQYF. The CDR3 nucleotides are TGCGCCAGCAGCTTGGGGACAGGTTACGAGCAGTACTTC.

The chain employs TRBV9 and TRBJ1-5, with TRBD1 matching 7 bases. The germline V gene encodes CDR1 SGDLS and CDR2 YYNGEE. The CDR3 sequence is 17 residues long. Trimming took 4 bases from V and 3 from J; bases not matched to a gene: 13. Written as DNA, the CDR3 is TGTGCCAGCAGCATCGGACAGGTCCCTGCTGCCAATCAGCCCCAGCATTTT. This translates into CASSIGQVPAANQPQHF.

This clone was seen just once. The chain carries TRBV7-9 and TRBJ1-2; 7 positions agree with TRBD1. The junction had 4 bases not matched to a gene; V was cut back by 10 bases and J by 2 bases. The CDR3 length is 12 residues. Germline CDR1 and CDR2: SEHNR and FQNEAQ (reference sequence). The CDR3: CANWDRNYGYTF. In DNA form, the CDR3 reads TGTGCCAATTGGGACAGAAACTATGGCTACACCTTC. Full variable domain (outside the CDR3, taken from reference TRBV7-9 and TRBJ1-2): DTGVSQNPRHKITKRGQNVTFRCDPISEHNRLYWYRQTLGQGPEFLTYFQNEAQLEKSRLLSDRFSAERPKGSFSTLEIQRTEQGDSAMYLCANWDRNYGYTFGSGTRLTVV.

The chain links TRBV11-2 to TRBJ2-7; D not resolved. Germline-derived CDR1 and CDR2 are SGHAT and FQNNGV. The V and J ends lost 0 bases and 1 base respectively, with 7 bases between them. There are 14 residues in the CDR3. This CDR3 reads CASSLDAQSYEQYF. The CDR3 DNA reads TGTGCCAGCAGCTTAGATGCACAGTCCTACGAGCAGTACTTC.

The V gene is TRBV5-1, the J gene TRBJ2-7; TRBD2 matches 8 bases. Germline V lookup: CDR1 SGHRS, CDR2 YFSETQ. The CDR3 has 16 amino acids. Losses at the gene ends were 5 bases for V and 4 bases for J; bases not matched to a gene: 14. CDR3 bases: TGCGCCAGCAGGCCCAGTTCCGGGACTAGTTGGTACGAGCAGTACTTC. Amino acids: CASRPSSGTSWYEQYF.